The clone carrying this T cell receptor beta chain showed up many times. Amplification of TCR alpha and beta CDR3 regions from RNA used iRepertoire nested multiplex PCR. TCRdb used MiXCR to reprocess the multiplex PCR reads, holding one entry per CDR3 protein. The table lists around 390,000 distinct CDR3 sequences, approximately 42% of them singletons, with approximately 12% in the top ten. These data come from a study of glioma-infiltrating T cells. Study-wide context: Sequencing aimed for about 4.5- to 11-fold coverage of about a million peripheral T cells.

Germline V lookup: CDR1 MDHEN, CDR2 SYDVKM. Between the trimmed V and J ends, which lost 10 bases and 8 bases, there was a span of 16 bases. The CDR3 spans 12 residues. This receptor was obtained from a human donor with low-grade glioma or glioblastoma, undergoing nonglioma brain surgery, or in good health (not recorded which). The specimen was glioma tissue, nonneoplastic brain tissue, or PBMCs (not recorded which). The genes are TRBV28 and TRBJ2-3, with TRBD2 as a possible D gene (7 bases). The CDR3 protein is CAILAGAGTQYF. CDR3 DNA sequence: TGTGCCATCCTCGCGGGGGCTGGTACGCAGTATTTT.